This entry features one TCR beta chain sequence. Generated by immunoSEQ multiplex PCR, the TCRdb table keeps only in-frame clones and is missing some. In the table there are tens of thousands of clones, approximately 85% of which are singletons. The data were obtained in a study of identifying expanded T cells in peripheral blood. The source material was blood. This TCR came from a person aged 18 to 75 in good health.

The CDR3 DNA sequence: TGTGCCAGCAGCTTGGGGAGGAATGAGCAGTTCTTC. This sequence encodes CASSLGRNEQFF. The genes are TRBV5-6 and TRBJ2-1; weak D call: TRBD2 (5 bases). V lost 0 bases and J 7 bases, leaving 5 bases between the germline ends. CDR1 is SGHDT, CDR2 YYEEEE, per germline. CDR3 length equals 12 residues.